The clone carrying this T cell receptor beta chain was detected ten times or more. Its antigen is currently unknown. This sample was taken from a study of early T cells in non-severe SARS-CoV-2 infection. Study-wide background: Chains from this unsorted whole-blood bulk RNA could not be paired.

Individual cDNA molecules carried attached unique molecular identifiers. In TCRdb, the 5' RACE reads were re-called with MiXCR into one record per CDR3 protein. The sample consists of about 26,000 distinct CDR3 sequences, roughly 4% of them appearing once. Regarding the study as a whole: VDJdb-based matching was biased toward anti-spike CD8 responses and missed private and CD4 specificities.

V was shortened by 7 bases and J by 9 bases, with 18 bases between the two germline ends. The CDR3 spans 13 residues. The clonotype comes from an adult who was a healthcare worker with PCR-confirmed SARS-CoV-2 infection or an uninfected control (not recorded which). This rearrangement joins TRBV12-3 or TRBV12-4 to TRBJ1-1; weak D call: TRBD1 (5 bases). The specimen sequenced was whole blood. The CDR3 DNA reads TGTGCCAGCACCCCCGGGCAGGGCCTTAAAGCTTTCTTT. Protein: CASTPGQGLKAFF.